This entry concerns a single T cell receptor beta chain. This entry belongs to a study of blood T cell repertoires in COVID-19. The CDR3 runs to 13 residues. Per germline, CDR1 LNHDA and CDR2 SQIVND (reference sequence). V was shortened by 4 bases and J by 7 bases, with 11 bases between the two germline ends. Only in-frame clones appear in the TCRdb table, and some are missing; sequencing was by immunoSEQ multiplex PCR. The data hold nearly 200,000 clones, with around four fifths observed a single time. The rearrangement uses TRBV19 and TRBJ1-5; D ambiguous. The sequenced sample was peripheral blood. This sequence was found in a human donor in a cohort sampled during active COVID-19. CDR3 sequence reads: CASSTTGSQPQHF. Written as DNA, the CDR3 is TGTGCCAGTAGTACCACCGGGAGCCAGCCCCAGCATTTT.